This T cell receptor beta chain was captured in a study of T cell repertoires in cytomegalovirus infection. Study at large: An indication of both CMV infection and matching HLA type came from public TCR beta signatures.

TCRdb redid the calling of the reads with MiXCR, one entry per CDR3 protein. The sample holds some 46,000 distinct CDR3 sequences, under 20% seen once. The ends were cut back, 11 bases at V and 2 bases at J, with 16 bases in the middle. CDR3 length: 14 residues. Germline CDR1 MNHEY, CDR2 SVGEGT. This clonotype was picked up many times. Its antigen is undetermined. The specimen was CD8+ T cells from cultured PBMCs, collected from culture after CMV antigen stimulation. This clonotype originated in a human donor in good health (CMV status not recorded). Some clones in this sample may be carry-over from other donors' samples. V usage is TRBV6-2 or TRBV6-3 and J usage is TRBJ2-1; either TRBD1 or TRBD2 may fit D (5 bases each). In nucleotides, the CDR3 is TGTGCCGCGAGTGGGACGCTGCCCTACAATGAGCAGTTCTTC. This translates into CAASGTLPYNEQFF.